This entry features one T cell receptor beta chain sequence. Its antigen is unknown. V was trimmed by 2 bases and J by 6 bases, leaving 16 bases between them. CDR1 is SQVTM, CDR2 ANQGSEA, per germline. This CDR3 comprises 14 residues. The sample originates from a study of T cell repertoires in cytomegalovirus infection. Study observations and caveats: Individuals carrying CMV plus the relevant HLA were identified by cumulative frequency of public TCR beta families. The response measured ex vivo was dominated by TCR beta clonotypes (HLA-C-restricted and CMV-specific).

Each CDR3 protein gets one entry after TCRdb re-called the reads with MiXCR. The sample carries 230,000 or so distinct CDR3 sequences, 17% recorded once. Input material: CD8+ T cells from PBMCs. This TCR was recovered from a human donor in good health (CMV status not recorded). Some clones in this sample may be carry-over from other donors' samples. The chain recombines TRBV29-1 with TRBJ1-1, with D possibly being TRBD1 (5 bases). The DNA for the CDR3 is TGCAGCGTTGAATGGGACCTCCAGGGCCCTGAAGCTTTCTTT. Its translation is CSVEWDLQGPEAFF.